These 3 T cell receptor beta chains were sequenced from one sample in a study of neurological immune-mediated disorders. MiXCR, applied by TCRdb to the 5' RACE reads, yields one record per CDR3 protein. Of under 40,000 distinct CDR3 sequences in the sample, around 7.2% are singletons; the top ten hold 5.5% to 6%. Sequencing input: CD4+ T cells from blood. Receptors were obtained from a man aged 45-65 years in good health.

This clonotype was seen many times. The J gene is TRBJ2-4, the V gene TRBV2; 7 bases line up with TRBD1. V shed 10 bases and J 0 bases; nucleotides not matched to a gene: 6. Germline loops: CDR1 SNHLY, CDR2 FYNNEI. The CDR3 covers 14 residues. In DNA form, the CDR3 reads TGTGCCACCAGACAGGGAATAGCCAAAAACATTCAGTACTTC. Its protein is CATRQGIAKNIQYF.

Comments on this clonotype: Germline is not matched at one junction end, which may reflect a read error. The genes are TRBV30 and TRBJ2-7; TRBD2 aligns across 14 bases. The CDR3 has 14 residues. Looked up from germline, CDR1 is GTSNPN and CDR2 is SVGIG (reference sequence). The CDR3 coding sequence is TGTGCCGGGAGGACTAGCGGGAGGCTGTACGAGCAGTACTTC. Protein sequence: CAGRTSGRLYEQYF.

This clonotype was counted many times. The rearrangement joins TRBV5-1 to TRBJ2-3; D not certain. CDR1 and CDR2 from the germline V gene are SGHRS and YFSETQ. There are 18 residues in the CDR3. V gave up 0 bases and J gave up 0 bases, with 17 bases separating them. The CDR3 region has the DNA TGCGCCAGCAGCTTGGCGTATGGCGCCCCGGGCAGCACAGATACGCAGTATTTT. It encodes CASSLAYGAPGSTDTQYF.